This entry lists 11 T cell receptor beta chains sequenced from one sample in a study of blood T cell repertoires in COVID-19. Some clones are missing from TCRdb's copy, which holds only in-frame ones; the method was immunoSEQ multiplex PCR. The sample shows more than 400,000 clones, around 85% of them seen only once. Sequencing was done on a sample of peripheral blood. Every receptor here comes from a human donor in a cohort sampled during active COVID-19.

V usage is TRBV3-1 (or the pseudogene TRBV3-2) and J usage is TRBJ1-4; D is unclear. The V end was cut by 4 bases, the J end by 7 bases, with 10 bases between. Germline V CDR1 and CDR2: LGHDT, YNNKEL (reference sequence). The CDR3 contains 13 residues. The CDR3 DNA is TGTGCCAGCAGCCTCCTCGTCGGTGAAAAACTGTTTTTT. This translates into CASSLLVGEKLFF.

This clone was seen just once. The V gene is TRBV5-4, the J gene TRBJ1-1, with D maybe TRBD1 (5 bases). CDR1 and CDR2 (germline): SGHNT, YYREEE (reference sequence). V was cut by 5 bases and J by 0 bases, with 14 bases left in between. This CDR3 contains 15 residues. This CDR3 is CASSWRGVMNTEAFF. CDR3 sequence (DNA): TGTGCCAGCAGTTGGCGGGGGGTAATGAACACTGAAGCTTTCTTT.

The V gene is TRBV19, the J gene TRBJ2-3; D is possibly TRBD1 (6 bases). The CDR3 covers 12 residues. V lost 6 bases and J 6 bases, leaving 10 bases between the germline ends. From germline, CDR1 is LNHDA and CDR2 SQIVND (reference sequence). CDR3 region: CASRDRGDTQYF. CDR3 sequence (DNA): TGTGCCAGTAGGGACAGAGGCGATACGCAGTATTTT.

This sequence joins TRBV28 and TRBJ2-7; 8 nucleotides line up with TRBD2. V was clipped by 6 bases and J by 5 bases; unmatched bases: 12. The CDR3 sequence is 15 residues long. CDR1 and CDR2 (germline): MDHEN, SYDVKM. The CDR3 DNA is TGTGCCAGCAGCGATTGGAGCGGGAGTACCCACGAGCAGTACTTC. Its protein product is CASSDWSGSTHEQYF.

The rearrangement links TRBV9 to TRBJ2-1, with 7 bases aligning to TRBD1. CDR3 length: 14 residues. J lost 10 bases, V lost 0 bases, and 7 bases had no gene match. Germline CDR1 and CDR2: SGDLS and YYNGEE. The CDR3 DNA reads TGTGCCAGCAGCGTAGCGGGACAGACACAAGAGCAGTTCTTC. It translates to CASSVAGQTQEQFF.

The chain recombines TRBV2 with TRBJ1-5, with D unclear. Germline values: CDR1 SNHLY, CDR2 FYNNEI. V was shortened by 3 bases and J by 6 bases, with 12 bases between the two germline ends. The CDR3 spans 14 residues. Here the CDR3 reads CASSDKSATQPQHF. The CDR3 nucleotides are TGTGCCAGCAGTGATAAGTCAGCGACTCAGCCCCAGCATTTT.

The DNA of the CDR3 is TGTGCCAGCAGTGCGCCGGGGCAGGGGGTAACTGAGCAGTTCTTC. Translation gives CASSAPGQGVTEQFF. The chain combines TRBV6-6 with TRBJ2-1; TRBD1 aligns across 7 bases. CDR1 and CDR2 from the germline V gene are MNHNY and SVGAGI (reference sequence). V lost 5 bases and J lost 9; bases outside the gene matches: 13. The CDR3 contains 15 residues.

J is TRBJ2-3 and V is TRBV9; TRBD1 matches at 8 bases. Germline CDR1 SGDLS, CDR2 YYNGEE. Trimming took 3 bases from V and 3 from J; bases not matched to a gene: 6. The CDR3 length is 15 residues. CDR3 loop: CASSARTGRTDTQYF. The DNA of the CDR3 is TGTGCCAGCAGCGCGCGGACAGGGCGGACAGATACGCAGTATTTT.

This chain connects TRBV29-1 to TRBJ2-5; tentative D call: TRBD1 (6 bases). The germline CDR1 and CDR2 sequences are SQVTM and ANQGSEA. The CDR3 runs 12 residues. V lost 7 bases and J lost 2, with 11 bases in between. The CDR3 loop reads CSGLDRQETQYF. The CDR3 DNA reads TGCAGCGGCCTGGACAGACAAGAGACCCAGTACTTC. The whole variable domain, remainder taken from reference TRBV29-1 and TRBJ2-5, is SAVISQKPSRDICQRGTSLTIQCQVDSQVTMMFWYRQQPGQSLTLIATANQGSEATYESGFVIDKFPISRPNLTFSTLTVSNMSPEDSSIYLCSGLDRQETQYFGPGTRLLVL.

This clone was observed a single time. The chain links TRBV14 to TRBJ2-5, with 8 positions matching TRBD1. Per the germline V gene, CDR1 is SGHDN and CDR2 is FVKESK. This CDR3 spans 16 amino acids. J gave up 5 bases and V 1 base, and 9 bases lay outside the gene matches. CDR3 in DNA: TGTGCCAGCAGCCAAGCCAGGGCAGGGGGCCGGGAGACCCAGTACTTC. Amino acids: CASSQARAGGRETQYF.

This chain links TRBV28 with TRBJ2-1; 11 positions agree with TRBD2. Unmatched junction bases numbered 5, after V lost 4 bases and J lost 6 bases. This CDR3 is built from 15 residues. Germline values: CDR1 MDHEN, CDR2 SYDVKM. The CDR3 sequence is CASSWDSGRANEQFF. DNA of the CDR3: TGTGCCAGCAGTTGGGATAGCGGGAGGGCCAATGAGCAGTTCTTC.